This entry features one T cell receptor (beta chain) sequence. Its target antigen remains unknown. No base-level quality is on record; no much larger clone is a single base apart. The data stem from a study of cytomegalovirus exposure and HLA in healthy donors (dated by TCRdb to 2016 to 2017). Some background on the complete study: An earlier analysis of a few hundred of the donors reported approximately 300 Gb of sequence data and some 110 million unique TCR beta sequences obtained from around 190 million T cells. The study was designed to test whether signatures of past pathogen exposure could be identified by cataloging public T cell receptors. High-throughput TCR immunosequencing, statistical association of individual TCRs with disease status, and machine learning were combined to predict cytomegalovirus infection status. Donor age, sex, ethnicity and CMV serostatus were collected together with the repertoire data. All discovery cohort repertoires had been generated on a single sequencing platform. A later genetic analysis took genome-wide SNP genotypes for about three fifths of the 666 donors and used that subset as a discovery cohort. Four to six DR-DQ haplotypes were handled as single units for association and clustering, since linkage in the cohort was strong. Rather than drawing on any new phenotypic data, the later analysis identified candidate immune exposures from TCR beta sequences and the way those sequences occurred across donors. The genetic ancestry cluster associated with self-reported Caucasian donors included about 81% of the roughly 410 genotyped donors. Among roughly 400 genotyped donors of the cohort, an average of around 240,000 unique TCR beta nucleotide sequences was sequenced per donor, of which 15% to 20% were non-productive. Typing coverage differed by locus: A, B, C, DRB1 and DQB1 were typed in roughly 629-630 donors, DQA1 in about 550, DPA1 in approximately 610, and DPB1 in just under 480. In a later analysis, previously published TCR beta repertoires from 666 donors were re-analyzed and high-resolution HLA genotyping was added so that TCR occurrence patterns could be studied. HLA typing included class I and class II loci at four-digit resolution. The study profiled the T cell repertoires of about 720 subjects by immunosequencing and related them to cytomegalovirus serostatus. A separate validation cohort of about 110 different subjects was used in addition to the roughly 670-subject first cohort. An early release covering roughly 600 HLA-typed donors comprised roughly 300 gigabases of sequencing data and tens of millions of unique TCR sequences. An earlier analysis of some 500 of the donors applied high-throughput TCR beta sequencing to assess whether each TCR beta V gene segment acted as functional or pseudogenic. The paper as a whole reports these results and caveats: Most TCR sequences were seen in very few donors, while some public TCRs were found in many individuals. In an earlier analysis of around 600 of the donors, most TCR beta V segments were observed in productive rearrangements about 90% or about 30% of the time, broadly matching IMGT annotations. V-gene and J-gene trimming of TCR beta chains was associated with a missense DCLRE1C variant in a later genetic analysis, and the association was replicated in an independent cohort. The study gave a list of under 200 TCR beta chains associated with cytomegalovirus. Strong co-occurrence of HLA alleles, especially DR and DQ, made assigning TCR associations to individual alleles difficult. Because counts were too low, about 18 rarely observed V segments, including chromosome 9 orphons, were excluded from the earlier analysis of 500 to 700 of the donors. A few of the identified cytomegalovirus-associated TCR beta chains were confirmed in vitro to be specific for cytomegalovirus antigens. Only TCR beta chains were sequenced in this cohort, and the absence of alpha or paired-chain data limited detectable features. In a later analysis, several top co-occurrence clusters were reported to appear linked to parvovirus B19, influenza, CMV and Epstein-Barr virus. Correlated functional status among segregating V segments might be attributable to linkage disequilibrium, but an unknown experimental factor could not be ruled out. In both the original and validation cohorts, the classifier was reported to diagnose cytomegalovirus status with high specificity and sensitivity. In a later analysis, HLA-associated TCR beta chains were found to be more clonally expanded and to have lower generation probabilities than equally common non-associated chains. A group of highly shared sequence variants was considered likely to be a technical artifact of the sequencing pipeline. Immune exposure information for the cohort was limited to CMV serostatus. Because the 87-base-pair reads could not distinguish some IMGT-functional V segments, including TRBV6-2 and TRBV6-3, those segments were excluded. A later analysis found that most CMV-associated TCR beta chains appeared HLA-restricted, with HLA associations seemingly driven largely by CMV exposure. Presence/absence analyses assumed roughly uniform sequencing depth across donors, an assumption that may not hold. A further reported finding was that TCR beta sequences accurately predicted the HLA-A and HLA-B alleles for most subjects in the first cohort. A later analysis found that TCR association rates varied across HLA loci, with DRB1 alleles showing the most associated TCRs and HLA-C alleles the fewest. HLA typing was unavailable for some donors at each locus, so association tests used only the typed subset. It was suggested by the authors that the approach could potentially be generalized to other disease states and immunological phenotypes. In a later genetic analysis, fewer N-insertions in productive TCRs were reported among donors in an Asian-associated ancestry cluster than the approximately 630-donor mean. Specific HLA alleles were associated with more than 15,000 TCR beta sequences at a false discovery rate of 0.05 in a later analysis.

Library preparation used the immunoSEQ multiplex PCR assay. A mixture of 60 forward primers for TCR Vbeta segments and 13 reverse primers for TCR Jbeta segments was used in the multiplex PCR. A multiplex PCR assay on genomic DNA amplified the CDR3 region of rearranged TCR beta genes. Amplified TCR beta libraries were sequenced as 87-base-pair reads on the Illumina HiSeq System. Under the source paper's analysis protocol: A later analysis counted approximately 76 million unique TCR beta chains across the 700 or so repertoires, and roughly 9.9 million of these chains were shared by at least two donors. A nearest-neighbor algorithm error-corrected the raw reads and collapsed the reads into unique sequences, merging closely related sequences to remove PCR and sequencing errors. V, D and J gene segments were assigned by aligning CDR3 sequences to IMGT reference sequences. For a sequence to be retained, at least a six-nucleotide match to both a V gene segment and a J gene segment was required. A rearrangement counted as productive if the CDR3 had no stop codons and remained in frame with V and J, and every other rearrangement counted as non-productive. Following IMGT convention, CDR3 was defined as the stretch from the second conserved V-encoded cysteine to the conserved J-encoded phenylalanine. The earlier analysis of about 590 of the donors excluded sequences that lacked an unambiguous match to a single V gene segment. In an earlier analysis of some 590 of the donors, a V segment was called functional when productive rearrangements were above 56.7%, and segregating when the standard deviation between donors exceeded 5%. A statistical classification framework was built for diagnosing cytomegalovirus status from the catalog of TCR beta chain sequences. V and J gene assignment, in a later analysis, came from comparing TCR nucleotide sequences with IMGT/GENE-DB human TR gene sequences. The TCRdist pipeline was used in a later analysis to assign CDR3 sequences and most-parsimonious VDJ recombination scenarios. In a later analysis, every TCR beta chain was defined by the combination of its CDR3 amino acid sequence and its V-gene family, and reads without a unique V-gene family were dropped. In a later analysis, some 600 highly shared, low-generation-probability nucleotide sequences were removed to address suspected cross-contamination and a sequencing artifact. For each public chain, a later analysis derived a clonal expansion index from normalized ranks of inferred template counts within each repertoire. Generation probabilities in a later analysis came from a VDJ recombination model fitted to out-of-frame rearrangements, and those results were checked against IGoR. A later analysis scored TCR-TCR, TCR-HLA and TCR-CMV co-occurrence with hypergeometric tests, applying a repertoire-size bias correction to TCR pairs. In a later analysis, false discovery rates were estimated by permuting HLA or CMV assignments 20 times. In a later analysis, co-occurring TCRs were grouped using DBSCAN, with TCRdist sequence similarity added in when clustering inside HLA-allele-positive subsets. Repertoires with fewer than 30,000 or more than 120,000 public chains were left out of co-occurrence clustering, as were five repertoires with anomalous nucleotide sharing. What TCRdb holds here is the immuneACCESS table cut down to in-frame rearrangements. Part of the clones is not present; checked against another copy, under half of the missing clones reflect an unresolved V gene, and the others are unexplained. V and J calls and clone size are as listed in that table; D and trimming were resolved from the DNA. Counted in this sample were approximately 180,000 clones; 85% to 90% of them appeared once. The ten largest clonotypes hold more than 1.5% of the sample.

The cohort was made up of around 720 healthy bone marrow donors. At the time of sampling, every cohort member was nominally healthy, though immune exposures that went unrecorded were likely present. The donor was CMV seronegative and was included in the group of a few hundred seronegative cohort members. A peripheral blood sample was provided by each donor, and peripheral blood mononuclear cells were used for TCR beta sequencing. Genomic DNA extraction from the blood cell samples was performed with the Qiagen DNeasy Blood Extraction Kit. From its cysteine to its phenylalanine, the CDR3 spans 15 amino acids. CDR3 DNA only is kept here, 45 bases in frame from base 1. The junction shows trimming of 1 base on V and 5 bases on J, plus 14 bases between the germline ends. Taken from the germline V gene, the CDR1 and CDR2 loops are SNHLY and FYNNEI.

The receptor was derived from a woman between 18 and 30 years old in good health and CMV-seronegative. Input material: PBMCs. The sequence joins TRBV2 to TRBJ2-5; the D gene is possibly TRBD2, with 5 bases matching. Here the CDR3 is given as CASSEGFGVRETQYF. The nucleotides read TGTGCCAGCAGTGAAGGGTTCGGGGTTAGGGAGACCCAGTACTTC. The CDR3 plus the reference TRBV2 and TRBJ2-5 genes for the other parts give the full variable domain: EPEVTQTPSHQVTQMGQEVILRCVPISNHLYFYWYRQILGQKVEFLVSFYNNEISEKSEIFDDQFSVERPDGSNFTLKIRSTKLEDSAMYFCASSEGFGVRETQYFGPGTRLLVL.